One T cell receptor (beta chain) is described in this entry. Antigen unknown. Produced via immunoSEQ multiplex PCR; TCRdb's table is partial and in-frame only. In the table there are around 23,000 clones, around 94% of which are singletons. The data were obtained in a study of graft-versus-host responses after intestinal transplantation. Overall study results and limits: High graft-versus-host to host-versus-graft clonal ratios were seen in allografts of patients with graft-donor T cell macrochimerism.

CDR1 and CDR2 from the germline V gene are MNHEY and SMNVEV (reference sequence). CDR3 length: 17 residues. V dropped 3 bases and J dropped 0 bases, with 16 bases sitting between them. This clonotype was obtained from a human patient who received an intestinal transplant, so some T cells may come from the graft donor. The sample consisted of PBMCs, taken roughly 29 days after intestinal transplant. This sequence joins TRBV27 and TRBJ2-3; D remains unclear. Here the CDR3 reads CASSFGATSPSTDTQYF. The CDR3 DNA is TGTGCCAGCAGTTTTGGCGCAACATCTCCTAGCACAGATACGCAGTATTTT.